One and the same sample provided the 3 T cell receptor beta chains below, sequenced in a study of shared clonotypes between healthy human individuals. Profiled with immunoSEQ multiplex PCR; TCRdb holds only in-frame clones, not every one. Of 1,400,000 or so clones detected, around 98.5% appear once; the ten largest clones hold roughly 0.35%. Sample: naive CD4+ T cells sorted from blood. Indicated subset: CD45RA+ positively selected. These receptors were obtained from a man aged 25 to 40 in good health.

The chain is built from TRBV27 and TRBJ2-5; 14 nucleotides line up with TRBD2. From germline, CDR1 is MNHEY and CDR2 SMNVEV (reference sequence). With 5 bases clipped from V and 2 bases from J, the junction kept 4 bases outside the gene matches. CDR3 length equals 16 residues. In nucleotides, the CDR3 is TGTGCCAGCAGTGCCCGACTAGCGGGAGGGCAAGAGACCCAGTACTTC. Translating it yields CASSARLAGGQETQYF.

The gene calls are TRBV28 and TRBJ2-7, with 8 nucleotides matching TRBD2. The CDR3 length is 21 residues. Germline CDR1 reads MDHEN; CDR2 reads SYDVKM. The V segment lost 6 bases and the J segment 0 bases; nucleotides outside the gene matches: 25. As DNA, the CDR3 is TGTGCCAGCAGCTCTTTAACAGGGTTAAGGGCTAGCGGGCGGTACTCCTACGAGCAGTACTTC. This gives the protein CASSSLTGLRASGRYSYEQYF.

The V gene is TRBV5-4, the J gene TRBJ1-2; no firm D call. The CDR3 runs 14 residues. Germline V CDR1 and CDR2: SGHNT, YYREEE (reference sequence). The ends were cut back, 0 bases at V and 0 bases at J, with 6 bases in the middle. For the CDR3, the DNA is TGTGCCAGCAGCTTGGCCAGAACTAACTATGGCTACACCTTC. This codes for CASSLARTNYGYTF.